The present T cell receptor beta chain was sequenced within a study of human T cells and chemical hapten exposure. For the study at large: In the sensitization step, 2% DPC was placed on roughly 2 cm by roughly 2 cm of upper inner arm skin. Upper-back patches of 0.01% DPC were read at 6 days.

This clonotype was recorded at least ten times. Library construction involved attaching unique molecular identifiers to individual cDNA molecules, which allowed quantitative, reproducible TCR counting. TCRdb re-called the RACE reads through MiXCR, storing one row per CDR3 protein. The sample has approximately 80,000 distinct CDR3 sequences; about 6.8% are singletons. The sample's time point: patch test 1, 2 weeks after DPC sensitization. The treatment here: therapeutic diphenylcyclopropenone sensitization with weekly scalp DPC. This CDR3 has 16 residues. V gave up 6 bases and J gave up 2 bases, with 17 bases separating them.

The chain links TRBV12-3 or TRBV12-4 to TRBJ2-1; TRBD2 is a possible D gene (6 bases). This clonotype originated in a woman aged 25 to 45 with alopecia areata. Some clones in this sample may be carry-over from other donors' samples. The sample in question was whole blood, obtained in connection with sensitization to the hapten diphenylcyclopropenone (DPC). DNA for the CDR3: TGTGCCAGCAGCACCGGGACTCCCAAACCCTACAATGAGCAGTTCTTC. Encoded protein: CASSTGTPKPYNEQFF.